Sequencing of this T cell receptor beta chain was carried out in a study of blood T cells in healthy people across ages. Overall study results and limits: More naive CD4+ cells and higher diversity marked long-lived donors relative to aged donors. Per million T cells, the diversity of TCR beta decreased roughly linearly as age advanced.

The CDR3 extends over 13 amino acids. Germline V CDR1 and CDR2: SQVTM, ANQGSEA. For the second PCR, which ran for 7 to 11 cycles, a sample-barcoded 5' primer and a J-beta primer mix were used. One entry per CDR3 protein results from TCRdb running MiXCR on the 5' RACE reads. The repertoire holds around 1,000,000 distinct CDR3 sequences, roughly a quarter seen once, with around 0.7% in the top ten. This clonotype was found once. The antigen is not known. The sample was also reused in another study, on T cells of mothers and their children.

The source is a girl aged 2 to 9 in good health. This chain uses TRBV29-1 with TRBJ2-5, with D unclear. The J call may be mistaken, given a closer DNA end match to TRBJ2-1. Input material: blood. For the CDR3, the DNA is TGCAGCGTTACGGTGCAGGTCGAAAATGAGCAGTTCTTC. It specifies CSVTVQVENEQFF.